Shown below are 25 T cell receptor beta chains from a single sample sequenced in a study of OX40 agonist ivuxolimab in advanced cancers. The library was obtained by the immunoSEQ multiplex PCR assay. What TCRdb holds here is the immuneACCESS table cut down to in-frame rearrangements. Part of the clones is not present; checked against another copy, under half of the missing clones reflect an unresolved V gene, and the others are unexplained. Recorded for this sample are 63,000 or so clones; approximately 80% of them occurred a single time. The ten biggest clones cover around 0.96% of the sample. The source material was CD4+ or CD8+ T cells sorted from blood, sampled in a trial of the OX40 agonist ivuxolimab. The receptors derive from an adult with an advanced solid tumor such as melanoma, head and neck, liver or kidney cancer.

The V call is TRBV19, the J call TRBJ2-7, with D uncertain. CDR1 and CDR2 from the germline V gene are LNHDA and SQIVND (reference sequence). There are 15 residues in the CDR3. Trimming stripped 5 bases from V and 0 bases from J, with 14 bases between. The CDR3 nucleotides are TGTGCCAGTAGTGTGAGCAGAAGTAGCTCCTACGAGCAGTACTTC. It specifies CASSVSRSSSYEQYF.

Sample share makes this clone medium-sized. The DNA of the CDR3 is TGTGCCAGCTCAACTAACTATGGCTACACCTTC. It yields the protein CASSTNYGYTF. The rearrangement links TRBV6-1 to TRBJ1-2; D gene unclear. CDR1 MNHNS and CDR2 SASEGT come from the germline V gene. The V end lost 8 bases, the J end lost 0 bases, and 4 bases lay between the germline ends. The CDR3 contains 11 residues.

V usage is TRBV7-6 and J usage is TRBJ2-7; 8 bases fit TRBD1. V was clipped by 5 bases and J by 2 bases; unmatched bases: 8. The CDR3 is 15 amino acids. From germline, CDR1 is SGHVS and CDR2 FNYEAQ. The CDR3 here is CASSQTGDGPYEQYF. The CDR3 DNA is TGTGCCAGCAGCCAGACAGGGGATGGGCCCTACGAGCAGTACTTC.

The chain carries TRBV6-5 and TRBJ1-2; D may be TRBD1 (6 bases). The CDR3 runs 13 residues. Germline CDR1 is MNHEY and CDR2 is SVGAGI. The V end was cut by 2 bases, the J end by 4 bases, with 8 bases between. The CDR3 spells CASSYDRSYGYTF. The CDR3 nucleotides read TGTGCCAGCAGTTACGACAGGAGCTATGGCTACACCTTC.

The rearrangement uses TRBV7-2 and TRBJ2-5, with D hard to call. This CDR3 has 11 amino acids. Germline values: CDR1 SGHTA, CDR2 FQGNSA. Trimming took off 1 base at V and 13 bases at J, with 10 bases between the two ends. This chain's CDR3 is CASSLDPRLYF. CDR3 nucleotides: TGTGCCAGCAGCTTAGACCCACGGTTGTACTTC. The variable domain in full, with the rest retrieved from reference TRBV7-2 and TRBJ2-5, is GAGVSQSPSNKVTEKGKDVELRCDPISGHTALYWYRQSLGQGLEFLIYFQGNSAPDKSGLPSDRFSAERTGGSVSTLTIQRTQQEDSAVYLCASSLDPRLYFGPGTRLLVL.

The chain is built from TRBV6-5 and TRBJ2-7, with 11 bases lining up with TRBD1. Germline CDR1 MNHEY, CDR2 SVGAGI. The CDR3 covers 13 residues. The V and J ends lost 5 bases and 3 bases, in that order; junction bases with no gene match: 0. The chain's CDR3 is CASSGTGGYEQYF. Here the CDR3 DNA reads TGTGCCAGCAGTGGGACAGGGGGCTACGAGCAGTACTTC.

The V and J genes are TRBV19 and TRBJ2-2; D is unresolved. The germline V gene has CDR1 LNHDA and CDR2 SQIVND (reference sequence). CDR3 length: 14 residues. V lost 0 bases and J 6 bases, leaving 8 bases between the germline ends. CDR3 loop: CASSIDLASGELFF. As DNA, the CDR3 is TGTGCCAGTAGTATAGATCTGGCGTCCGGGGAGCTGTTTTTT.

As DNA, the CDR3 is TGTGCCAGTAGTGAGTTTGGGACAGGGTGGTTCTCTGGGGCCAACGTCCTGACTTTC. Protein product: CASSEFGTGWFSGANVLTF. The chain uses TRBV19 and TRBJ2-6; 9 bases map to TRBD1. V dropped 5 bases and J dropped 0; count of bases not matched to a gene: 11. The CDR3 totals 19 residues. Germline assignment: CDR1 LNHDA and CDR2 SQIVND (reference sequence).

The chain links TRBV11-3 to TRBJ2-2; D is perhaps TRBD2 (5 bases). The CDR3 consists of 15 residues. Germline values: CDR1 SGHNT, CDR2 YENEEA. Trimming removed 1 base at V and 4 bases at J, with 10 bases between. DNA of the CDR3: TGTGCCAGCAGCTTAGTTCGGGGTGGCACCGGGGAGCTGTTTTTT. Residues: CASSLVRGGTGELFF.

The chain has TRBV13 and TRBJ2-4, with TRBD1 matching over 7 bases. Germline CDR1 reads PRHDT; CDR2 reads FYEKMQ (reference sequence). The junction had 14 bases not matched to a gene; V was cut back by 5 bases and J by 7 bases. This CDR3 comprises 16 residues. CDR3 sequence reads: CASSPRQGRGRNIQYF. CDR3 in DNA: TGTGCCAGCAGCCCCCGACAGGGAAGGGGTAGGAACATTCAGTACTTC. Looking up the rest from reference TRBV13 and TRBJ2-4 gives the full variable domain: AAGVIQSPRHLIKEKRETATLKCYPIPRHDTVYWYQQGPGQDPQFLISFYEKMQSDKGSIPDRFSAQQFSDYHSELNMSSLELGDSALYFCASSPRQGRGRNIQYFGAGTRLSVL.

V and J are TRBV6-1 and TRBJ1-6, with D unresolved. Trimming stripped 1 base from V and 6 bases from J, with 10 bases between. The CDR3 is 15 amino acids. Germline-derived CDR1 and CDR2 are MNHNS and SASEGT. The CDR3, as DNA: TGTGCCAGCAGTGAAGTTAGGTACCCTAATTCACCCCTCCACTTT. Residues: CASSEVRYPNSPLHF.

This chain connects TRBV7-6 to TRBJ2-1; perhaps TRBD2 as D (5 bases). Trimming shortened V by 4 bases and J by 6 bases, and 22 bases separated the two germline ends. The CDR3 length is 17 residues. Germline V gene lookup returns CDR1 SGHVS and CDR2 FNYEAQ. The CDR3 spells CASSYQLPGGQANEQFF. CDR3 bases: TGTGCCAGCAGCTACCAACTCCCCGGCGGGCAGGCCAATGAGCAGTTCTTC.

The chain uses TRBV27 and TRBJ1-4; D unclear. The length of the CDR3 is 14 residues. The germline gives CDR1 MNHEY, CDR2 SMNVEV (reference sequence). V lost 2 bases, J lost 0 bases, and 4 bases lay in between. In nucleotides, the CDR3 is TGTGCCAGCAGTTTAATGGCAACTAATGAAAAACTGTTTTTT. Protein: CASSLMATNEKLFF.

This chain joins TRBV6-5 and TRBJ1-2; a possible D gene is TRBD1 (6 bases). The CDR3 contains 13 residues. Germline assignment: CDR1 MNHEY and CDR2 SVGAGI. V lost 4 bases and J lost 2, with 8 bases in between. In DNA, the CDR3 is TGTGCCAGCAGTTCAGGGGTGAACTATGGCTACACCTTC. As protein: CASSSGVNYGYTF.

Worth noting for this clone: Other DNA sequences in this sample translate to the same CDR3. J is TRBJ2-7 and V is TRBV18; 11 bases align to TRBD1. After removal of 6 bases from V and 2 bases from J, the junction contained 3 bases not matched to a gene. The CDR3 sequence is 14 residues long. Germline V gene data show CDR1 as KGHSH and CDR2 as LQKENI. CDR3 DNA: TGTGCCAGCTCCCCGGGACAGGGGGCCTACGAGCAGTACTTC. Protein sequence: CASSPGQGAYEQYF.

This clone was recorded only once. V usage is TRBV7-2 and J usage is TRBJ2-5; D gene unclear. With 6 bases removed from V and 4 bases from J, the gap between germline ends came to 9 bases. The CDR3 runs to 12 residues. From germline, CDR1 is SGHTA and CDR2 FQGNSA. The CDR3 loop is CASRESGETQYF. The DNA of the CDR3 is TGTGCCAGCAGGGAATCGGGAGAGACCCAGTACTTC.

The CDR3 DNA follows: TGTGCCAGCAGTGGCCGGGACGCGGGGGGCGAAAAACTGTTTTTT. Protein sequence: CASSGRDAGGEKLFF. The chain has TRBV6-6 and TRBJ1-4; tentatively, D is TRBD1 (6 bases). V was cut by 5 bases and J by 8 bases, with 18 bases left in between. The length of the CDR3 is 15 residues. Germline CDR1 reads MNHNY; CDR2 reads SVGAGI (reference sequence).

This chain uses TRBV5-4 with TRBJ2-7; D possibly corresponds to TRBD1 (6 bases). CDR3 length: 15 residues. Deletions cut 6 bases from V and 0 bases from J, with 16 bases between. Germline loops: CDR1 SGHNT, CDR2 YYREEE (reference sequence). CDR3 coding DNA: TGTGCCAGCAACGAACAGGGTAGGATCTCCTACGAGCAGTACTTC. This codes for CASNEQGRISYEQYF. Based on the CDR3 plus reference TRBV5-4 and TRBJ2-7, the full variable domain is ETGVTQSPTHLIKTRGQQVTLRCSSQSGHNTVSWYQQALGQGPQFIFQYYREEENGRGNFPPRFSGLQFPNYSSELNVNALELDDSALYLCASNEQGRISYEQYFGPGTRLTVT.

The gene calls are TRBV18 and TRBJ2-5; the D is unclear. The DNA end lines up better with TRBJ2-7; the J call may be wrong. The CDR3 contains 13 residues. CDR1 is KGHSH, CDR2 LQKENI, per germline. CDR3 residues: CASSVGVSYEQYF. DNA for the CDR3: TGTGCCAGCTCAGTAGGTGTTTCCTACGAGCAGTACTTC.

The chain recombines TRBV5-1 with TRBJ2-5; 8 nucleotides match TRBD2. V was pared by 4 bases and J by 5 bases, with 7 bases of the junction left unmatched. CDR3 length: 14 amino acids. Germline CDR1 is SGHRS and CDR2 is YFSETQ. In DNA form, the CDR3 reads TGCGCCAGCAGCGCGGGACTAGTTGGGGAGACCCAGTACTTC. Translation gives CASSAGLVGETQYF. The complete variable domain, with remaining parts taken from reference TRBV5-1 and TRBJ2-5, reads KAGVTQTPRYLIKTRGQQVTLSCSPISGHRSVSWYQQTPGQGLQFLFEYFSETQRNKGNFPGRFSGRQFSNSRSEMNVSTLELGDSALYLCASSAGLVGETQYFGPGTRLLVL.

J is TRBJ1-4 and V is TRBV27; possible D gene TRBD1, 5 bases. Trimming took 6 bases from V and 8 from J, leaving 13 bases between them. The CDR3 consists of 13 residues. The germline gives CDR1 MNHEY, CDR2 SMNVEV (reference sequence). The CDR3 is CASSWDPREKLFF. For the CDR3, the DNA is TGTGCCAGCAGCTGGGACCCAAGAGAAAAACTGTTTTTT.

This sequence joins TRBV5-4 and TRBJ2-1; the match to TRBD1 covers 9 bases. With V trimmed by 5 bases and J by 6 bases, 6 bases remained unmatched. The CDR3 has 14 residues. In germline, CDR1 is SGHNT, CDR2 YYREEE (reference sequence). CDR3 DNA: TGTGCCAGCAGACGGGACAGGGCCGGCAATGAGCAGTTCTTC. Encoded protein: CASRRDRAGNEQFF.

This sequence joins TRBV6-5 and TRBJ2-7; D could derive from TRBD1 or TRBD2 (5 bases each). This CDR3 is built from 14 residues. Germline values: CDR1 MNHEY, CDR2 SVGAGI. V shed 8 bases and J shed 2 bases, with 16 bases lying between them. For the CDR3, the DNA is TGTGCCAGCCGCACCCGGGGCAATACCTACGAGCAGTACTTC. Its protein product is CASRTRGNTYEQYF.

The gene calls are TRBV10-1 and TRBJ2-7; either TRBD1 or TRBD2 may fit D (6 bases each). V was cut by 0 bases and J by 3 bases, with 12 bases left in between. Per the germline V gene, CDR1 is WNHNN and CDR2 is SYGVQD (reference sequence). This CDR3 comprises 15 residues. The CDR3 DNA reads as TGCGCCAGCAGTGAGTCCGTCGGGGGCAACTACGAGCAGTACTTC. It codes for CASSESVGGNYEQYF.

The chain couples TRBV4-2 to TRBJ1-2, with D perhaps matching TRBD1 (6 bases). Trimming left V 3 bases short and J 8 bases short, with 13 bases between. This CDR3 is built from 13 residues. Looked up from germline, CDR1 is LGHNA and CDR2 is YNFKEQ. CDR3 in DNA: TGTGCCAGCAGCCATACCGGGACAACGGGCTACACCTTC. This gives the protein CASSHTGTTGYTF.